These 24 T cell receptor beta chains originate from one sample sequenced in a study of shared clonotypes between healthy human individuals. Profiled with immunoSEQ multiplex PCR; TCRdb holds only in-frame clones, not every one. Of around 2.3 million clones listed, 90% to 96% are singletons. The sequenced material came from naive CD4+ T cells sorted from blood. Specified subset: CD45RA+ positively selected. These receptors originate from a young man in good health.

The chain uses TRBV4-1 and TRBJ2-7; 7 bases line up with TRBD1. With V trimmed by 3 bases and J by 0 bases, 5 bases remained unmatched. The CDR3 loop spans 15 amino acids. Germline loops: CDR1 MGHRA, CDR2 YSYEKL. The CDR3 loop reads CASSQLQGVSYEQYF. The CDR3 DNA follows: TGCGCCAGCAGCCAGCTGCAGGGGGTCTCCTACGAGCAGTACTTC.

V usage is TRBV5-1 and J usage is TRBJ2-5; possible D gene TRBD2, 5 bases. The CDR3 has 16 amino acids. V was clipped by 4 bases and J by 5 bases, with 21 bases between them. The germline gives CDR1 SGHRS, CDR2 YFSETQ. CDR3 sequence reads: CASSPTPGLGGETQYF. The CDR3, as DNA: TGCGCCAGCAGCCCAACCCCGGGTTTAGGCGGGGAGACCCAGTACTTC.

A remark on this clone: A junction end diverges from the germline sequence, so it may reflect a read error. CDR3 region: CASSELTSGGGVQNF. The DNA for the CDR3 is TGCGCCAGCAGTGAATTAACCTCAGGGGGGGGAGTTCAGAACTTC. This chain links TRBV10-2 with TRBJ2-5; the D call may be TRBD1 or TRBD2 (7 bases each). The CDR3 covers 15 residues. Germline loops: CDR1 WSHSY, CDR2 SAAADI.

This clone was found once. The V call is TRBV11-2, the J call TRBJ1-6, with D unresolved. The V gene's germline CDR1 is SGHAT and CDR2 FQNNGV. V shed 7 bases and J shed 7 bases, with 11 bases lying between them. The length of the CDR3 is 13 residues. The CDR3 is CASNQLPNSPLHF. The CDR3 coding sequence is TGTGCCAGCAACCAGTTGCCGAATTCACCCCTCCACTTT. Full variable domain (remainder filled in from reference TRBV11-2 and TRBJ1-6): EAGVAQSPRYKIIEKRQSVAFWCNPISGHATLYWYQQILGQGPKLLIQFQNNGVVDDSQLPKDRFSAERLKGVDSTLKIQPAKLEDSAVYLCASNQLPNSPLHFGNGTRLTVT.

This chain joins TRBV6-5 and TRBJ1-6, with a weak D call TRBD1 (5 bases). There are 15 residues in the CDR3. The V and J ends lost 6 bases and 3 bases respectively, with 12 bases between them. From germline, CDR1 is MNHEY and CDR2 SVGAGI. The CDR3 sequence is CASSDGGVYNSPLHF. Here the CDR3 DNA reads TGTGCCAGCAGCGATGGAGGGGTCTATAATTCACCCCTCCACTTT.

A few counts support this clone. CDR3 bases: TGTGCCTGGAGTGTACATGCGAACACTGAAGCTTTCTTT. Its translation is CAWSVHANTEAFF. The V call is TRBV30, the J call TRBJ1-1; D gene ambiguous. The germline V and J ends were trimmed by 0 bases and 1 base, with 6 bases remaining between them. The CDR3 is made up of 13 amino acids. The V gene's germline CDR1 is GTSNPN and CDR2 SVGIG (reference sequence).

The V call is TRBV5-6, the J call TRBJ2-5; unclear D gene. There are 15 residues in the CDR3. Trimming pared 0 bases from V and 5 bases from J, leaving 14 bases between. Germline loops: CDR1 SGHDT, CDR2 YYEEEE. The CDR3 is CASSLVARRLETQYF. The CDR3 DNA follows: TGTGCCAGCAGCTTGGTCGCCAGGCGCCTGGAGACCCAGTACTTC.

The chain is built from TRBV28 and TRBJ2-7, with no clear D. The CDR3 extends over 13 amino acids. The germline CDR1 and CDR2 sequences are MDHEN and SYDVKM. The germline V and J ends were trimmed by 1 base and 0 bases, with 4 bases remaining between them. CDR3 nucleotide sequence: TGTGCCAGCAGTTTATACGTCTCCTACGAGCAGTACTTC. The encoded protein is CASSLYVSYEQYF.

The chain uses TRBV29-1 and TRBJ2-1; D remains ambiguous. Germline loops: CDR1 SQVTM, CDR2 ANQGSEA. The CDR3 length is 13 residues. The V end was cut by 7 bases, the J end by 1 base, with 11 bases between. This CDR3 reads CSGIKGSYNEQFF. The CDR3 bases are TGCAGCGGTATAAAAGGGTCCTACAATGAGCAGTTCTTC.

In regard to this clone: This sample also contains other DNA sequences that code for the same CDR3. CDR3 residues: CASSPRGQMNTEAFF. CDR3 in DNA: TGTGCCAGCAGCCCCCGGGGACAGATGAACACTGAAGCTTTCTTT. The chain links TRBV7-2 to TRBJ1-1, with 7 bases lining up with TRBD1. The CDR3 extends over 15 amino acids. Trimming at V came to 5 bases and at J to 0 bases, leaving 6 bases not matched to a gene. Per germline, CDR1 SGHTA and CDR2 FQGNSA.

About this clone: Other DNA sequences within the sample encode an identical CDR3. The chain recombines TRBV4-1 with TRBJ2-5; D is undetermined. This CDR3 comprises 13 residues. V was pared by 1 base and J by 4 bases, with 7 bases between. Germline V CDR1 and CDR2: MGHRA, YSYEKL. The CDR3 region has the DNA TGCGCCAGCAGCCAAGGTTGGGTAGAGACCCAGTACTTC. Protein product: CASSQGWVETQYF.

This chain connects TRBV5-4 to TRBJ2-7; possibly TRBD1 or TRBD2 for D (7 bases each). Deletions cut 0 bases from V and 4 bases from J, with 14 bases between. CDR1 and CDR2 from the germline V gene are SGHNT and YYREEE (reference sequence). The CDR3 runs 15 residues. The chain's CDR3 is CASSLVTGRAYEQYF. The DNA of the CDR3 is TGTGCCAGCAGCTTGGTGACAGGGAGGGCTTACGAGCAGTACTTC.

Turning to this clone: In the same sample, other DNA sequences code for this CDR3. The chain couples TRBV5-1 to TRBJ2-2; D gene uncertain. With 3 bases removed from V and 0 bases from J, the gap between germline ends came to 3 bases. The germline gives CDR1 SGHRS, CDR2 YFSETQ. CDR3 size: 13 residues. The CDR3 here is CASSYTNTGELFF. The DNA of the CDR3 is TGCGCCAGCAGCTACACGAACACCGGGGAGCTGTTTTTT.

As concerns this clone: Additional DNA sequences in this sample encode the identical CDR3. The chain is built from TRBV6-5 and TRBJ2-7; 7 nucleotides agree with TRBD1. The germline gives CDR1 MNHEY, CDR2 SVGAGI. The CDR3 spans 11 residues. V lost 8 bases and J lost 4; bases outside the gene matches: 2. DNA for the CDR3: TGTGCCAGCCACAGGGGATACGAGCAGTACTTC. Translation gives CASHRGYEQYF.

In DNA form, the CDR3 reads TGTGCCAGCAGTTCACATGGAACAATCGGACCCAGCCAGCATTTT. Encoded protein: CASSSHGTIGPSQHF. This chain links TRBV6-5 with TRBJ1-5; D uncertain. Trimming stripped 4 bases from V and 12 bases from J, with 22 bases between. Germline-derived CDR1 and CDR2 are MNHEY and SVGAGI. The CDR3 length is 15 residues.

In the case of this clone: Other DNA sequences from this sample encode an identical CDR3 as well. V usage is TRBV7-3 and J usage is TRBJ2-1, with D perhaps being TRBD1 or TRBD2 (5 bases each). CDR1 is SGHTA, CDR2 FQGTGA, per germline. V shed 3 bases and J shed 0 bases, with 9 bases lying between them. The CDR3 extends over 15 amino acids. CDR3 sequence: CASSLKGSSYNEQFF. Here the CDR3 DNA reads TGTGCCAGCAGCTTGAAGGGGAGCTCCTACAATGAGCAGTTCTTC.

This clone showed up just a few times. This sample also contains other DNA sequences that code for the same CDR3. The rearrangement uses TRBV18 and TRBJ2-5; no firm D call. CDR3 length equals 11 residues. Germline CDR1 and CDR2: KGHSH and LQKENI. V lost 1 base and J 3 bases, leaving 0 bases between the germline ends. The CDR3, as DNA: TGTGCCAGCTCACCACAAGAGACCCAGTACTTC. This codes for CASSPQETQYF.

The table lists this clone with a count of one. The chain links TRBV10-3 to TRBJ2-7, with 12 nucleotides matching TRBD2. Germline CDR1 is ENHRY and CDR2 is SYGVKD. CDR3 length: 13 amino acids. J was trimmed by 4 bases and V by 11 bases; bases with no gene match: 6. CDR3 loop: CAARGLAGYEQYF. The CDR3 DNA sequence: TGTGCCGCAAGGGGACTAGCGGGTTACGAGCAGTACTTC.

The gene calls are TRBV28 and TRBJ2-6; no reliable D call. Germline CDR1 MDHEN, CDR2 SYDVKM. There are 15 residues in the CDR3. V shed 5 bases and J shed 0 bases, with 8 bases lying between them. The CDR3 DNA is TGTGCCAGCAGTCGCGACGGCTCTGGGGCCAACGTCCTGACTTTC. This codes for CASSRDGSGANVLTF.

The chain carries TRBV28 and TRBJ2-2; 7 nucleotides match TRBD1. Trimming removed 6 bases from V and 4 bases from J; junction bases left unmatched: 8. The length of the CDR3 is 15 residues. Germline V CDR1 and CDR2: MDHEN, SYDVKM. The CDR3 DNA reads TGTGCCAGCAGCATGGCGGCAGGGGGCACCGGGGAGCTGTTTTTT. Encoded protein: CASSMAAGGTGELFF.

The chain is built from TRBV2 and TRBJ1-1; D is perhaps TRBD1 (5 bases). Germline values: CDR1 SNHLY, CDR2 FYNNEI. Trimming took 3 bases from V and 3 from J, leaving 14 bases between them. The CDR3 runs to 15 residues. This chain's CDR3 is CASSERGGRDTEAFF. The CDR3, as DNA: TGTGCCAGCAGTGAGAGGGGCGGAAGGGACACTGAAGCTTTCTTT.

V is TRBV28 and J is TRBJ2-5; D unclear. The CDR3 runs to 15 residues. CDR1 is MDHEN and CDR2 is SYDVKM in the germline V gene. The V end lost 3 bases, the J end lost 1 base, and 12 bases lay between the germline ends. CDR3 amino acids: CASSFSGKRQETQYF. CDR3 DNA sequence: TGTGCCAGCAGTTTCTCCGGAAAGCGCCAAGAGACCCAGTACTTC.

This chain joins TRBV6-6 and TRBJ2-1; no clear D. V was shortened by 0 bases and J by 7 bases, with 16 bases between the two germline ends. The CDR3 totals 16 residues. Germline V CDR1 and CDR2: MNHNY, SVGAGI (reference sequence). The CDR3, as DNA: TGTGCCAGCAGTTACTCGAGGTCGGGTATGGGGAATGAGCAGTTCTTC. Protein: CASSYSRSGMGNEQFF.

This clone was observed a single time. The chain employs TRBV6-5 and TRBJ1-2, with 8 bases that match TRBD1. Germline V gene lookup returns CDR1 MNHEY and CDR2 SVGAGI. The CDR3 is 16 amino acids. J gave up 1 base and V 4 bases, and 8 bases lay outside the gene matches. The DNA of the CDR3 is TGTGCCAGCAGTTCACTTGGACAGGGTCGTAACTATGGCTACACCTTC. Protein: CASSSLGQGRNYGYTF.